These 16 T cell receptor beta chains share one sample of origin, sequenced in a study of CD8 T cells in Susac syndrome. RNA in amounts of roughly 0.5 to 1 ug was reverse transcribed with random hexamers. Each CDR3 protein is one row after TCRdb ran MiXCR on the immunoSEQ multiplex PCR reads. In the table there are roughly 160,000 distinct CDR3 sequences, 90% to 95% of which are singletons. Sequenced input: CD4+ T cells from PBMCs. These receptors came from a human donor in good health.

This sequence joins TRBV29-1 and TRBJ1-1, with 7 nucleotides matching TRBD1. J was trimmed by 2 bases and V by 5 bases; bases with no gene match: 5. The germline V gene encodes CDR1 SQVTM and CDR2 ANQGSEA. CDR3 length: 13 amino acids. The DNA for the CDR3 is TGCAGCGTTCACAGGGGATTTAACACTGAAGCTTTCTTT. Encoded protein: CSVHRGFNTEAFF.

The CDR3 loop reads CASSPQESYEQYF. The DNA of the CDR3 is TGTGCCAGCAGCCCCCAGGAGTCCTACGAGCAGTACTTC. The V call is TRBV25-1, the J call TRBJ2-7; the D is unclear. The CDR3 loop spans 13 amino acids. V was cut by 6 bases and J by 1 base, with 10 bases left in between. The germline V gene encodes CDR1 MGHDK and CDR2 SYGVNS.

The chain links TRBV4-3 to TRBJ2-2; the D gene is possibly TRBD2 (6 bases). Deletions cut 4 bases from V and 7 bases from J, with 19 bases between. Germline V gene lookup returns CDR1 LGHNA and CDR2 YSLEER. This CDR3 comprises 16 residues. The CDR3 coding sequence is TGCGCCAGCAGCCCCGGAGGGTATCGGGGGAGCGGGGAGCTGTTTTTT. Translation: CASSPGGYRGSGELFF.

V gene TRBV9 combines with J gene TRBJ1-6; the D is unclear. Germline V gives CDR1 SGDLS, CDR2 YYNGEE. Trimming took 0 bases from V and 7 from J, leaving 14 bases between them. The CDR3 length is 16 residues. The CDR3 DNA is TGTGCCAGCAGCGTAGCTCCGAATTTGGAGAATTCACCCCTCCACTTT. Protein product: CASSVAPNLENSPLHF.

The chain combines TRBV6-2 or TRBV6-3 with TRBJ1-1; perhaps TRBD1 as D (6 bases). Trimming cost V 4 bases and J 0 bases, with 15 bases left between them. CDR1 and CDR2 from the germline V gene are MNHEY and SVGEGT. This CDR3 region has 16 residues. CDR3 loop: CASSLPSGQLNTEAFF. CDR3 nucleotides: TGTGCCAGCAGTTTGCCGTCCGGACAGTTGAACACTGAAGCTTTCTTT.

V gene TRBV20-1 combines with J gene TRBJ1-1, with 8 bases matching TRBD1. Unmatched junction bases numbered 8, after V lost 0 bases and J lost 5 bases. This CDR3 contains 15 residues. CDR1 and CDR2 (germline): DFQATT, SNEGSKA (reference sequence). The DNA of the CDR3 is TGCAGTGCTAGAGATGCGGCAGGGGGCTGGACTGAAGCTTTCTTT. It yields the protein CSARDAAGGWTEAFF.

The chain combines TRBV30 with TRBJ1-1; D ambiguous. V lost 3 bases to trimming and J lost 1 base, with 9 bases between them. The CDR3 loop spans 13 amino acids. Germline values: CDR1 GTSNPN, CDR2 SVGIG (reference sequence). CDR3 DNA: TGTGCCTGGAGCGCACAATCGAACACTGAAGCTTTCTTT. As protein: CAWSAQSNTEAFF. The variable domain in full, with the rest retrieved from reference TRBV30 and TRBJ1-1, is SQTIHQWPATLVQPVGSPLSLECTVEGTSNPNLYWYRQAAGRGLQLLFYSVGIGQISSEVPQNLSASRPQDRQFILSSKKLLLSDSGFYLCAWSAQSNTEAFFGQGTRLTVV.

The V call is TRBV5-6, the J call TRBJ1-2; D remains ambiguous. This CDR3 has 12 amino acids. CDR1 is SGHDT, CDR2 YYEEEE, per germline. V was clipped by 4 bases and J by 7 bases, with 11 bases between them. The CDR3 sequence is CASSRSGVGYTF. CDR3 in DNA: TGTGCCAGCAGCCGGTCAGGTGTTGGCTACACCTTC.

This chain links TRBV20-1 with TRBJ2-5; 7 bases fit TRBD2. Looked up from germline, CDR1 is DFQATT and CDR2 is SNEGSKA (reference sequence). V gave up 4 bases and J gave up 0 bases; unmatched junction bases: 2. The CDR3 runs 13 residues. CDR3 loop: CSATAGDQETQYF. CDR3 DNA: TGCAGTGCTACGGCGGGGGACCAAGAGACCCAGTACTTC.

This chain joins TRBV20-1 and TRBJ2-7; TRBD2 aligns across 8 bases. Germline V gene lookup returns CDR1 DFQATT and CDR2 SNEGSKA (reference sequence). V trimming: 5 bases; J trimming: 3 bases; junction bases outside the gene matches: 9. The CDR3 is 14 residues long. The CDR3 nucleotides read TGCAGTGCTGACGGGGGGGCCGGAGACTACGAGCAGTACTTC. Protein sequence: CSADGGAGDYEQYF.

The chain is built from TRBV14 and TRBJ2-7; D is unclear. V dropped 6 bases and J dropped 6 bases, with 12 bases sitting between them. This CDR3 spans 12 amino acids. Looked up from germline, CDR1 is SGHDN and CDR2 is FVKESK. The DNA of the CDR3 is TGTGCCAGCAGTAGAGCAGGTGGCGAGCAGTACTTC. Its translation: CASSRAGGEQYF. The entire variable domain, with the rest obtained from reference TRBV14 and TRBJ2-7, is as follows: EAGVTQFPSHSVIEKGQTVTLRCDPISGHDNLYWYRRVMGKEIKFLLHFVKESKQDESGMPNNRFLAERTGGTYSTLKVQPAELEDSGVYFCASSRAGGEQYFGPGTRLTVT.

The rearrangement uses TRBV20-1 and TRBJ2-7, with D possibly being TRBD1 (6 bases). Germline values: CDR1 DFQATT, CDR2 SNEGSKA (reference sequence). The CDR3 contains 14 residues. Trimming left V 6 bases short and J 5 bases short, with 20 bases between. The CDR3 DNA follows: TGCAGTGCCGTAAGGGGGTCCGCTAGGGACGAGCAGTACTTC. It is translated as CSAVRGSARDEQYF.

The chain combines TRBV9 with TRBJ2-1; D call uncertain. The CDR3 length is 14 residues. Germline CDR1 and CDR2: SGDLS and YYNGEE. Trimming stripped 7 bases from V and 8 bases from J, with 19 bases between. The CDR3 DNA reads TGTGCCAGCGGAGTAACCCCCGTTGTTCATGAGCAGTTCTTC. Amino acids: CASGVTPVVHEQFF. The full variable domain, with the rest looked up from reference TRBV9 and TRBJ2-1, is DSGVTQTPKHLITATGQRVTLRCSPRSGDLSVYWYQQSLDQGLQFLIQYYNGEERAKGNILERFSAQQFPDLHSELNLSSLELGDSALYFCASGVTPVVHEQFFGPGTRLTVL.

This chain joins TRBV6-2 or TRBV6-3 and TRBJ2-1; TRBD2 matches 8 bases. The CDR3 is made up of 16 amino acids. The germline gives CDR1 MNHEY, CDR2 SVGEGT. V lost 6 bases, J lost 1 base, and 8 bases stayed unmatched. The CDR3 loop reads CASRKDGGASYNEQFF. CDR3 in DNA: TGTGCCAGCAGGAAGGACGGGGGGGCTTCCTACAATGAGCAGTTCTTC.

V and J are TRBV9 and TRBJ2-3; 9 bases align to TRBD2. The CDR3 sequence is 17 residues long. Germline assignment: CDR1 SGDLS and CDR2 YYNGEE. Trimming removed 0 bases from V and 2 bases from J; junction bases left unmatched: 7. CDR3 in DNA: TGTGCCAGCAGCGTAGCCGGGCTAGCGGGGATCACAGATACGCAGTATTTT. It is translated as CASSVAGLAGITDTQYF.

The V gene is TRBV20-1, the J gene TRBJ1-4, with D tentatively TRBD1 (5 bases). CDR3 length equals 14 residues. Per germline, CDR1 DFQATT and CDR2 SNEGSKA (reference sequence). Trimming stripped 2 bases from V and 7 bases from J, with 14 bases between. The CDR3 sequence is CSARSPGLAEKLFF. CDR3 coding DNA: TGCAGTGCTAGATCGCCGGGACTCGCTGAAAAACTGTTTTTT.